Following are 21 T cell receptor beta chains from one sample sequenced in a study of blood T cell repertoires in COVID-19. TCRdb's copy holds only in-frame clones and misses some; the assay was immunoSEQ multiplex PCR. The table records fewer than 150,000 clones, about 78% of them present only once. The sequencing input was peripheral blood. The receptors stem from a man in his 70s with acute or convalescent COVID-19.

The gene calls are TRBV27 and TRBJ2-7; 7 bases line up with TRBD2. V lost 2 bases, J lost 4 bases, and 11 bases stayed unmatched. This CDR3 is 16 amino acids long. Germline V gene sequence: CDR1 MNHEY, CDR2 SMNVEV (reference sequence). Here the CDR3 reads CASSLSMWGGEYEQYF. In DNA form, the CDR3 reads TGTGCCAGCAGTTTAAGTATGTGGGGGGGAGAATACGAGCAGTACTTC.

This clone was seen just once. This sequence joins TRBV19 and TRBJ2-2; possible D gene TRBD1, 6 bases. CDR1 and CDR2 from the germline V gene are LNHDA and SQIVND (reference sequence). This CDR3 contains 15 residues. V lost 8 bases and J 4 bases, leaving 17 bases between the germline ends. CDR3 coding DNA: TGTGCCAGTGCACAGGGTTTTGCCCCCACCGGGGAGCTGTTTTTT. Translation gives CASAQGFAPTGELFF.

This chain links TRBV7-2 with TRBJ1-2; D ambiguous. V was cut by 5 bases and J by 8 bases, with 12 bases left in between. The germline V gene has CDR1 SGHTA and CDR2 FQGNSA. This CDR3 is 12 amino acids long. The CDR3 nucleotides are TGTGCCAGCAGCCTAATGAGGGAGGGCTACACCTTC. Encoded protein: CASSLMREGYTF.

The chain employs TRBV5-1 and TRBJ2-1, with 11 bases that match TRBD1. Germline CDR1 SGHRS, CDR2 YFSETQ. CDR3 length equals 15 residues. The V and J ends lost 3 bases and 8 bases, in that order; junction bases with no gene match: 7. The CDR3 coding sequence is TGCGCCAGCAGCTCAGGACAGGGGGCGCGTCATGAGCAGTTCTTC. This gives the protein CASSSGQGARHEQFF.

The chain employs TRBV27 and TRBJ2-7; 8 bases are a match to TRBD2. V trimming: 3 bases; J trimming: 6 bases; junction bases outside the gene matches: 7. This CDR3 has 14 amino acids. Per germline, CDR1 MNHEY and CDR2 SMNVEV (reference sequence). CDR3 in DNA: TGTGCCAGCAGTTTGCCCGGGGGGGCGGGCGAGCAGTACTTC. Its translation is CASSLPGGAGEQYF.

This clone was seen a single time. This sequence joins TRBV10-1 and TRBJ1-1; 8 bases match TRBD1. V lost 7 bases, J lost 1 base, and 14 bases stayed unmatched. Germline values: CDR1 WNHNN, CDR2 SYGVQD (reference sequence). The CDR3 extends over 17 amino acids. CDR3 protein: CASKEITDRGGNTEAFF. In nucleotides, the CDR3 is TGCGCCAGCAAGGAAATCACTGACAGGGGAGGGAACACTGAAGCTTTCTTT.

The chain employs TRBV5-4 and TRBJ2-5, with D maybe TRBD1 (6 bases). The CDR3 extends over 16 amino acids. Trimming took 0 bases from V and 2 from J, leaving 14 bases between them. From germline, CDR1 is SGHNT and CDR2 YYREEE (reference sequence). CDR3 DNA sequence: TGTGCCAGCAGCTTGGGCGGTAGCCAGGGGCAAGAGACCCAGTACTTC. This translates into CASSLGGSQGQETQYF. The full variable domain, completed using reference TRBV5-4 and TRBJ2-5, is ETGVTQSPTHLIKTRGQQVTLRCSSQSGHNTVSWYQQALGQGPQFIFQYYREEENGRGNFPPRFSGLQFPNYSSELNVNALELDDSALYLCASSLGGSQGQETQYFGPGTRLLVL.

A few counts support this clone. V and J are TRBV5-1 and TRBJ1-1, with a possible D match to TRBD1 (5 bases). Germline CDR1 reads SGHRS; CDR2 reads YFSETQ. CDR3 size: 13 residues. Trimming shortened V by 5 bases and J by 1 base, and 9 bases separated the two germline ends. The CDR3 is CASRMDTNTEAFF. In DNA form, the CDR3 reads TGCGCCAGCAGAATGGACACGAACACTGAAGCTTTCTTT.

This clone occurred a few times. The chain joins TRBV12-3 or TRBV12-4 to TRBJ2-3; D call uncertain. The germline V and J ends were trimmed by 3 bases and 12 bases, with 10 bases remaining between them. The CDR3 runs to 11 residues. The CDR3 bases are TGTGCCAGCAGTTTCCGCGCTCTTCAGTATTTT. It encodes CASSFRALQYF.

This clone was detected once. The CDR3 DNA is TGTGCCGGAAACAGGCTCCGGGGGGACACTGAAGCTTTCTTT. It specifies CAGNRLRGDTEAFF. The genes are TRBV30 and TRBJ1-1; D perhaps matches TRBD1 (5 bases). Germline V gives CDR1 GTSNPN, CDR2 SVGIG (reference sequence). The CDR3 covers 14 residues. V was shortened by 8 bases and J by 3 bases, with 19 bases between the two germline ends. Looking up the rest from reference TRBV30 and TRBJ1-1 gives the full variable domain: SQTIHQWPATLVQPVGSPLSLECTVEGTSNPNLYWYRQAAGRGLQLLFYSVGIGQISSEVPQNLSASRPQDRQFILSSKKLLLSDSGFYLCAGNRLRGDTEAFFGQGTRLTVV.

The chain is built from TRBV6-5 and TRBJ2-7; a weak D match, TRBD1 (5 bases). Germline V gives CDR1 MNHEY, CDR2 SVGAGI. The CDR3 totals 13 residues. Trimming took off 6 bases at V and 0 bases at J, with 9 bases between the two ends. The CDR3 sequence is CASSRQSSYEQYF. The CDR3 DNA follows: TGTGCCAGCAGCCGACAGAGCTCCTACGAGCAGTACTTC.

V is TRBV6-5 and J is TRBJ1-2; D not certain. The CDR3 is 13 residues long. Per germline, CDR1 MNHEY and CDR2 SVGAGI. V was cut by 2 bases and J by 8 bases, with 12 bases left in between. The DNA for the CDR3 is TGTGCCAGCAGTTACCTTCTTGGGCTAGGCTACACCTTC. Translating gives CASSYLLGLGYTF.

With respect to this clone: Other DNA sequences of this sample code for an identical CDR3. The chain uses TRBV6-5 and TRBJ1-3; 7 bases align to TRBD1. V was pared by 6 bases and J by 4 bases, with 6 bases of the junction left unmatched. Germline CDR1 is MNHEY and CDR2 is SVGAGI. This CDR3 contains 14 residues. CDR3 amino acids: CASSRGTEGNTIYF. CDR3 in DNA: TGTGCCAGCAGCAGGGGGACAGAAGGAAACACCATATATTTT.

The gene calls are TRBV7-9 and TRBJ1-2, with D possibly TRBD1 on 6 matching bases. The CDR3 extends over 15 amino acids. Germline lookup yields CDR1 SEHNR and CDR2 FQNEAQ (reference sequence). V lost 4 bases, J lost 4 bases, and 16 bases lay in between. The CDR3 protein is CASSSGQNPSYGYTF. The DNA of the CDR3 is TGTGCCAGCAGCTCAGGACAGAACCCCTCCTATGGCTACACCTTC.

The rearrangement joins TRBV7-2 to TRBJ2-4; 14 bases map to TRBD2. V shed 1 base, J shed 2 bases, and the junction held 7 bases outside the gene matches. The germline V gene has CDR1 SGHTA and CDR2 FQGNSA. The CDR3 consists of 19 residues. CDR3 bases: TGTGCCAGCAGCTTAGGACTAGCGGGGGGGCGCGTAACCAAAAACATTCAGTACTTC. It encodes CASSLGLAGGRVTKNIQYF.

This clone was seen a single time. This chain connects TRBV5-1 to TRBJ2-7; D perhaps matches TRBD1 (5 bases). CDR3 size: 13 residues. Germline assignment: CDR1 SGHRS and CDR2 YFSETQ. V was trimmed by 1 base and J by 2 bases, leaving 7 bases between them. CDR3 in amino acids: CASSLTGTYEQYF. The CDR3 DNA reads TGCGCCAGCAGCTTGACAGGTACCTACGAGCAGTACTTC.

This chain joins TRBV12-3 or TRBV12-4 and TRBJ1-1; D perhaps matches TRBD1 (5 bases). CDR3 length equals 13 residues. Trimming cost V 6 bases and J 2 bases, with 10 bases left between them. Here the CDR3 reads CASSRTPNTEAFF. The CDR3 bases are TGTGCCAGCAGCCGGACACCTAACACTGAAGCTTTCTTT.

This clone has just a few counts. The chain employs TRBV3-1 (or the pseudogene TRBV3-2) and TRBJ1-2; 8 nucleotides agree with TRBD1. CDR1 LGHDT and CDR2 YNNKEL come from the germline V gene (reference sequence). The CDR3 runs to 14 residues. With V trimmed by 4 bases and J by 5 bases, 6 bases remained unmatched. CDR3 amino acids: CASSRGQAPYGYTF. As DNA, the CDR3 is TGTGCCAGCAGCCGGGGACAGGCCCCTTATGGCTACACCTTC.

The J gene is TRBJ1-2, the V gene TRBV18, with 10 bases that match TRBD1. The CDR3 has 15 amino acids. The germline V gene encodes CDR1 KGHSH and CDR2 LQKENI. V trimming: 3 bases; J trimming: 4 bases; junction bases outside the gene matches: 5. The CDR3, as DNA: TGTGCCAGCTCACCGGGACAGGGGATGAGCTATGGCTACACCTTC. Translated: CASSPGQGMSYGYTF. Using reference TRBV18 and TRBJ1-2 for the parts outside the CDR3, the full variable domain is NAGVMQNPRHLVRRRGQEARLRCSPMKGHSHVYWYRQLPEEGLKFMVYLQKENIIDESGMPKERFSAEFPKEGPSILRIQQVVRGDSAAYFCASSPGQGMSYGYTFGSGTRLTVV.

The chain joins TRBV12-3 or TRBV12-4 to TRBJ2-7; D uncertain. The V gene lost 6 bases and the J gene lost 2 bases, with 5 bases spanning the gap. The length of the CDR3 is 11 residues. The CDR3 protein is CASSYTYEQYF. Here the CDR3 DNA reads TGTGCCAGCAGCTATACCTACGAGCAGTACTTC.

The chain joins TRBV5-1 to TRBJ2-7; possibly TRBD2 for D (5 bases). V was cut by 4 bases and J by 3 bases, with 11 bases left in between. Germline-derived CDR1 and CDR2 are SGHRS and YFSETQ. CDR3 size: 13 residues. CDR3 residues: CASSPGGGYEQYF. In DNA, the CDR3 is TGCGCCAGCAGCCCGGGTGGAGGCTACGAGCAGTACTTC.